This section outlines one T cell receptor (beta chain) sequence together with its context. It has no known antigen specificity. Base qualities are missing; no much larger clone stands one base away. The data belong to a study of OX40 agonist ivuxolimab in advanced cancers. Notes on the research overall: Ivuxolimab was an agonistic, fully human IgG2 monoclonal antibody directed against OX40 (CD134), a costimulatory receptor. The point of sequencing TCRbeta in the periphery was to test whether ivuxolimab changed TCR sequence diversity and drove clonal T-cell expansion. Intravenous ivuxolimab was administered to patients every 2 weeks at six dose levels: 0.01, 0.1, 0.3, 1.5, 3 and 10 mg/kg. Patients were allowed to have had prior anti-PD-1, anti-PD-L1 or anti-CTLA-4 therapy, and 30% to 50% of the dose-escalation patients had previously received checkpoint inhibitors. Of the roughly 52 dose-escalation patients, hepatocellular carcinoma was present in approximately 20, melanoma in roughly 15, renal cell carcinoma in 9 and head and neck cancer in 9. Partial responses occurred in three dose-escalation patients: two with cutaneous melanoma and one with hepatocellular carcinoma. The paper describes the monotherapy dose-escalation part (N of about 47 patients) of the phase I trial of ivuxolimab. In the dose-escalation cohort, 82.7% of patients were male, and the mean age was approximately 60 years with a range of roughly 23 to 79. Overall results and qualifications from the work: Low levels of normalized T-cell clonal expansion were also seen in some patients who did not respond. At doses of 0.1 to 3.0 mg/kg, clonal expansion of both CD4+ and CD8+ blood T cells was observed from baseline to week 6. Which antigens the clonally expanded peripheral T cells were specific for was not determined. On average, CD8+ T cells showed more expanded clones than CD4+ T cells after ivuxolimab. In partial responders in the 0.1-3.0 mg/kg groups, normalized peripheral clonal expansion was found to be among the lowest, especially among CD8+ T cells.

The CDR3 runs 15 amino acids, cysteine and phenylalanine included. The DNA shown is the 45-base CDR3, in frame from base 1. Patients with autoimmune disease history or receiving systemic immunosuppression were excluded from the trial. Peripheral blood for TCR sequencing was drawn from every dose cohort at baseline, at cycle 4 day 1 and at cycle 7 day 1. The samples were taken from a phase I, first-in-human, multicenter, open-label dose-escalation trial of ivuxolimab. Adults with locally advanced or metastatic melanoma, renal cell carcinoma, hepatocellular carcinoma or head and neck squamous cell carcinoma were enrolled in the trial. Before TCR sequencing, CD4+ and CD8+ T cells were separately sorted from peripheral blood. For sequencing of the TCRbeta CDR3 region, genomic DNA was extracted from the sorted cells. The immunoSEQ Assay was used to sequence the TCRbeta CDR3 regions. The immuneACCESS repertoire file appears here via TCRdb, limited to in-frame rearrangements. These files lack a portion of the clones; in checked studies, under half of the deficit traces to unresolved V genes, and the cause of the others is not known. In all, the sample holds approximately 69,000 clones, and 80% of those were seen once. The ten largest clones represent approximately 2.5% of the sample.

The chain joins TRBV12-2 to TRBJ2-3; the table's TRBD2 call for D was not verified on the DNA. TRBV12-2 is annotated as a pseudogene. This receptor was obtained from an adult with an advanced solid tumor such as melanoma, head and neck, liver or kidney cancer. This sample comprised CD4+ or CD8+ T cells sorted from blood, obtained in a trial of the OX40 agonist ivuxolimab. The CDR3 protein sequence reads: CASRFVAGEADTQYF. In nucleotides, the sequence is TGTGCAAGTCGCTTTGTTGCGGGGGAGGCAGATACGCAGTATTTT.